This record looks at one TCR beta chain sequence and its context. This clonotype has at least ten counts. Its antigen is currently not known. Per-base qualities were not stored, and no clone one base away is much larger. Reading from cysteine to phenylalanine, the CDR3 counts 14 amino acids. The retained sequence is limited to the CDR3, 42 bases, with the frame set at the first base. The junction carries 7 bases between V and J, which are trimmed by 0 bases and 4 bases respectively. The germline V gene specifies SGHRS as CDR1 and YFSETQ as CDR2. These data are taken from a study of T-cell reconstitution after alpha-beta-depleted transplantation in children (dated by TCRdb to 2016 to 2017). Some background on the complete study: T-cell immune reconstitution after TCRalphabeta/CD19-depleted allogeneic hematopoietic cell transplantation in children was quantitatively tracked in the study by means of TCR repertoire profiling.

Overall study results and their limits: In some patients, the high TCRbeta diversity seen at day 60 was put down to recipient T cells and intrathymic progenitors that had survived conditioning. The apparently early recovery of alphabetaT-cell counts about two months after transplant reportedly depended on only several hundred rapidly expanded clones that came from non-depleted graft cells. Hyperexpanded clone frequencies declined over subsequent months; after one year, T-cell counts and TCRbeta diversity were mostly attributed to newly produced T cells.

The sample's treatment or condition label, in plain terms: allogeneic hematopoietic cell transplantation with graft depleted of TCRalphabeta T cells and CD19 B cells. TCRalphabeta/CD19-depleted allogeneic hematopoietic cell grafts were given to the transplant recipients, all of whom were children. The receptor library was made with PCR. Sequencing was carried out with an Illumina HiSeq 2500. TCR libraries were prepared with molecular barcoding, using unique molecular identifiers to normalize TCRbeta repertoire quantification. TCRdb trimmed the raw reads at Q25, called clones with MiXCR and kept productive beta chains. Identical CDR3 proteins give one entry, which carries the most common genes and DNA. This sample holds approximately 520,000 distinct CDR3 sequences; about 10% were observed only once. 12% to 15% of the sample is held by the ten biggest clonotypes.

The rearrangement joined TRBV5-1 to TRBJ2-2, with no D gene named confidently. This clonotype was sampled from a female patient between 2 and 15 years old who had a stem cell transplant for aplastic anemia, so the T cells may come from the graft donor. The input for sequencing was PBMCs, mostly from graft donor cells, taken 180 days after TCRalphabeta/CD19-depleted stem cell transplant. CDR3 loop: CASSLALVTGELFF. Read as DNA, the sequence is TGCGCCAGCAGCTTGGCCTTGGTCACCGGGGAGCTGTTTTTT.